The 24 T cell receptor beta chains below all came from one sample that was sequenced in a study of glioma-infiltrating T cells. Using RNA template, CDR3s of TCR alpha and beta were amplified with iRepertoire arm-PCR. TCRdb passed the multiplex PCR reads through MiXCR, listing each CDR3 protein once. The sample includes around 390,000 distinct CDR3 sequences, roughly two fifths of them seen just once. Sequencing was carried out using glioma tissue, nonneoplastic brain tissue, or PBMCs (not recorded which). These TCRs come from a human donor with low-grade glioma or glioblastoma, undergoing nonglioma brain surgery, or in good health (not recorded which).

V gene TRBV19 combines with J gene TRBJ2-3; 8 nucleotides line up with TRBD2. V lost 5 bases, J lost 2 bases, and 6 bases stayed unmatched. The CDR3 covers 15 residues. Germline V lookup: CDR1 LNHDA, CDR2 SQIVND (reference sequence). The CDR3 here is CASSPIAGLTDTQYF. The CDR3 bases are TGTGCCAGTAGTCCGATAGCGGGGCTCACAGATACGCAGTATTTT.

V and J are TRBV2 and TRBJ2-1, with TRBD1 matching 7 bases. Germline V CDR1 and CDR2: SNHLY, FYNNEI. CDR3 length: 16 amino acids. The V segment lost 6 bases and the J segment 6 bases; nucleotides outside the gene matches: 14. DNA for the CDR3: TGTGCCAGCAGGGACCGTGACAGGGTACGGGGCAATGAGCAGTTCTTC. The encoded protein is CASRDRDRVRGNEQFF. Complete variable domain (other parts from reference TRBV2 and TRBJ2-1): EPEVTQTPSHQVTQMGQEVILRCVPISNHLYFYWYRQILGQKVEFLVSFYNNEISEKSEIFDDQFSVERPDGSNFTLKIRSTKLEDSAMYFCASRDRDRVRGNEQFFGPGTRLTVL.

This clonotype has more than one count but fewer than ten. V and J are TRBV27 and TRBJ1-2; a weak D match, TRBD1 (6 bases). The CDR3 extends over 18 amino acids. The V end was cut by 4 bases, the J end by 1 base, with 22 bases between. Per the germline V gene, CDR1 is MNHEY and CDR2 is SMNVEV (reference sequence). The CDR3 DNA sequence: TGTGCCAGCAGTTCCCCGGGGGGGGGCGATCCGGGTAACTATGGCTACACCTTC. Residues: CASSSPGGGDPGNYGYTF.

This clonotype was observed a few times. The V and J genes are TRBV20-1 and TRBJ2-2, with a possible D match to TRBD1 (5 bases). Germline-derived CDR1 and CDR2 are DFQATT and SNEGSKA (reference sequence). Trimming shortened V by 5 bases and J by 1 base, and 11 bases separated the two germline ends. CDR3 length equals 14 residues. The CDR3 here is CSAQGFGNTGELFF. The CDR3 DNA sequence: TGCAGTGCTCAGGGATTCGGGAACACCGGGGAGCTGTTTTTT.

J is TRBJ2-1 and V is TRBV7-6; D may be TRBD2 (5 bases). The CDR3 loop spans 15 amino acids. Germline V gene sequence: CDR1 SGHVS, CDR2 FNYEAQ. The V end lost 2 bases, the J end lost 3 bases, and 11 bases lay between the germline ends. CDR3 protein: CASSLRGPLYNEQFF. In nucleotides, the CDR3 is TGTGCCAGCAGCTTACGGGGTCCTCTCTACAATGAGCAGTTCTTC. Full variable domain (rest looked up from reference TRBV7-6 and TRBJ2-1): GAGVSQSPRYKVTKRGQDVALRCDPISGHVSLYWYRQALGQGPEFLTYFNYEAQQDKSGLPNDRFSAERPEGSISTLTIQRTEQRDSAMYRCASSLRGPLYNEQFFGPGTRLTVL.

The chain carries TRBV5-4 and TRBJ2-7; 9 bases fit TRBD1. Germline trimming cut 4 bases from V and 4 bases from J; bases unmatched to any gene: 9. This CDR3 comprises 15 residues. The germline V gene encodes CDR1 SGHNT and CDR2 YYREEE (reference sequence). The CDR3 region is CASSPRGQGPYEQYF. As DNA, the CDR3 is TGTGCCAGCAGCCCCCGTGGACAGGGGCCATACGAGCAGTACTTC.

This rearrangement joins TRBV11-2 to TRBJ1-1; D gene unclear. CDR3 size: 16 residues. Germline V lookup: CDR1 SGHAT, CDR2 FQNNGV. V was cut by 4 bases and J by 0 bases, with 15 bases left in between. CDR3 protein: CASSYRSGSMNTEAFF. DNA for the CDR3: TGTGCCAGCAGCTACCGTTCCGGAAGCATGAACACTGAAGCTTTCTTT.

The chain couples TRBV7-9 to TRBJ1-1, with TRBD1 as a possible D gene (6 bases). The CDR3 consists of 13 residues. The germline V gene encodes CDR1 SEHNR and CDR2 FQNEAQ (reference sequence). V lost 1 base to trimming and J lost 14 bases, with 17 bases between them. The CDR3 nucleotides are TGTGCCAGCAGCTTAGGGGGGGCCTATGAGCAGTTCTTT. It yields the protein CASSLGGAYEQFF.

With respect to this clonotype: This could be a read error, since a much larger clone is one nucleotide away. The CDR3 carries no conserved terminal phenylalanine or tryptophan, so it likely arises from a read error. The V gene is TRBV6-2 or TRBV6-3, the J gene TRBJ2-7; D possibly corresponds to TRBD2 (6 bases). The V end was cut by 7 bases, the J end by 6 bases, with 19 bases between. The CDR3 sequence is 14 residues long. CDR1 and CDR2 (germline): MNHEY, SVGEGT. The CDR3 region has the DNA TGTGCCAGCAAGGAGGGCCAGGGACGAATCGAGCAGTACTCC. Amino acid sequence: CASKEGQGRIEQYS.

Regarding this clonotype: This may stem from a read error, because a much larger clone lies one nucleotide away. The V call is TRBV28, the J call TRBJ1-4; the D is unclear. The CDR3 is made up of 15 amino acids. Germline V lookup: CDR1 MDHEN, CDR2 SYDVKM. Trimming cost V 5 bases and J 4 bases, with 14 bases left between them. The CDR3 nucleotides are TGTGCCAGCAGTCTAGTGGGAAGCGGTAATGAAAAACTGTTTTTT. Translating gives CASSLVGSGNEKLFF.

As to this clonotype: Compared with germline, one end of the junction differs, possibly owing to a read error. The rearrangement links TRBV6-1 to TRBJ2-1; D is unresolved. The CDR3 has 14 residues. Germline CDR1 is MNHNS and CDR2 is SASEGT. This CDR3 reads CASRDMEPNNEQLF. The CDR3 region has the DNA TGTGCCAGCCGAGACATGGAACCTAACAATGAGCAGTTATTC.

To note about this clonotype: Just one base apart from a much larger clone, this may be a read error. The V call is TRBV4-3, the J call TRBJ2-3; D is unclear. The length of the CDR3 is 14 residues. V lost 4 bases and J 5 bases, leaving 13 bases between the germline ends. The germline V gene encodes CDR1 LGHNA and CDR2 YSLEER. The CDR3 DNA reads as TGCGCCAGCAGCCGAGATCGTTCTCTAGATACGCAGTATTTT. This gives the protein CASSRDRSLDTQYF.

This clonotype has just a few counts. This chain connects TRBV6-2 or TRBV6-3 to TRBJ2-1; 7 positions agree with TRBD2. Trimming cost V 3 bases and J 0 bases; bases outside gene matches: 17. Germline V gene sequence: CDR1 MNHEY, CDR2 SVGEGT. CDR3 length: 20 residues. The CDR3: CASSYPLRGVRGSSYNEQFF. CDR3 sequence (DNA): TGTGCCAGCAGTTATCCACTCCGTGGGGTGCGCGGGAGCTCCTACAATGAGCAGTTCTTC.

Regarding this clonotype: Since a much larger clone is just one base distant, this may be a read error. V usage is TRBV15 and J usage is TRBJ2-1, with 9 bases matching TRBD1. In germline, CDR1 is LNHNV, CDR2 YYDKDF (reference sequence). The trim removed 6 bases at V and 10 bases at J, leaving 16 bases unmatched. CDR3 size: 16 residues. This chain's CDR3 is CATRLDRGNLRKEQFF. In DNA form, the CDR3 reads TGTGCCACCAGATTAGACAGGGGGAACCTGAGAAAGGAGCAGTTCTTC.

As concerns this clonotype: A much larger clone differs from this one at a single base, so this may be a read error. DNA of the CDR3: TGTGCCAGCAGTGAATGGGGCGGGAGTTCCTACGAGCGGTACTTC. As protein: CASSEWGGSSYERYF. The chain employs TRBV27 and TRBJ2-7, with 7 bases aligning to TRBD2. The CDR3 loop spans 15 amino acids. Germline V gene sequence: CDR1 MNHEY, CDR2 SMNVEV (reference sequence).

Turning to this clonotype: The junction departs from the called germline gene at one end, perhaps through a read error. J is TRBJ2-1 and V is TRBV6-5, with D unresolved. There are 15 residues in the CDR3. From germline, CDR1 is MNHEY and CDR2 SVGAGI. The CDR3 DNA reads TGTGCCAGCAGTTACTCACGTACCTCCTACAATGAGCAGTCCTTC. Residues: CASSYSRTSYNEQSF.

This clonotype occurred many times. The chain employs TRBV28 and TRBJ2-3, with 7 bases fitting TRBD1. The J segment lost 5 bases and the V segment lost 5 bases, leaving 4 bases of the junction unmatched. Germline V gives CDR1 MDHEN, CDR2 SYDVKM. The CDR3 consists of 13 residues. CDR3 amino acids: CASSTHRGDTQYF. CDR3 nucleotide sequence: TGTGCCAGCAGTACCCACAGGGGAGATACGCAGTATTTT.

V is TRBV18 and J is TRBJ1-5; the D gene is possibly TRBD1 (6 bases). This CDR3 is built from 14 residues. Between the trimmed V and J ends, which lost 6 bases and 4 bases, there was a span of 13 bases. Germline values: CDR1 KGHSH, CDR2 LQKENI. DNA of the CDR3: TGTGCCAGCTCCGAGGGGGGGCGAAATCAGCCCCAGCATTTT. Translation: CASSEGGRNQPQHF. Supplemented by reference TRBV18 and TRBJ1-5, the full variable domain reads NAGVMQNPRHLVRRRGQEARLRCSPMKGHSHVYWYRQLPEEGLKFMVYLQKENIIDESGMPKERFSAEFPKEGPSILRIQQVVRGDSAAYFCASSEGGRNQPQHFGDGTRLSIL.

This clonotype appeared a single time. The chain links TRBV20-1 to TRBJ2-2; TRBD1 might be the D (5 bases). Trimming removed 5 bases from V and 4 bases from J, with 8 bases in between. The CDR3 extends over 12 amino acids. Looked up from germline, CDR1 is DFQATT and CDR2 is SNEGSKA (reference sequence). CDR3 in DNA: TGCAGTGCTCACAGGAGCACCGGGGAGCTGTTTTTT. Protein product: CSAHRSTGELFF.

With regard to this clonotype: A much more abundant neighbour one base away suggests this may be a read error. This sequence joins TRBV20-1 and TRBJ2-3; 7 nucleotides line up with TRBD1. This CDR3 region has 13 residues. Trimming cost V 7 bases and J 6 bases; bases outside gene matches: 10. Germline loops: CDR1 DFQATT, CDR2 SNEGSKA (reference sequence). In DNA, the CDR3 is TGCAGTGATGGACAGGCGAGGGGGGATACGCAGTATTTT. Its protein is CSDGQARGDTQYF.

Written as DNA, the CDR3 is TGTGCCAGCAGCTTAGTGCCAGTTGGAAACACCATATATTTT. It encodes CASSLVPVGNTIYF. The chain has TRBV7-2 and TRBJ1-3; D is unresolved. CDR1 is SGHTA, CDR2 FQGNSA, per germline. The CDR3 covers 14 residues. The germline V and J ends were trimmed by 1 base and 3 bases, with 7 bases remaining between them.

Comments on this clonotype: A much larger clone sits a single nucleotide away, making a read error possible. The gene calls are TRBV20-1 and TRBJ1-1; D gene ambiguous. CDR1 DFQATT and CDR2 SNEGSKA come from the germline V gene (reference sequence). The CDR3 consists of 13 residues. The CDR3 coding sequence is TGCAGTGATAGAGCCTCACTGAACACTGAAGCTTTCTTT. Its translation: CSDRASLNTEAFF.

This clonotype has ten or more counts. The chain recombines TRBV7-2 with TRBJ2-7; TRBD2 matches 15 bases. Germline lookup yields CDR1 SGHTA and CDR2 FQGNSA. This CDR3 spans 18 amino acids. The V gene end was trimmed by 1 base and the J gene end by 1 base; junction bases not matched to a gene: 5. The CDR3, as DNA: TGTGCCAGCAGCTTAGGTTGGACTAGCGGGAGGGTTTCCTACGAGCAGTACTTC. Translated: CASSLGWTSGRVSYEQYF.

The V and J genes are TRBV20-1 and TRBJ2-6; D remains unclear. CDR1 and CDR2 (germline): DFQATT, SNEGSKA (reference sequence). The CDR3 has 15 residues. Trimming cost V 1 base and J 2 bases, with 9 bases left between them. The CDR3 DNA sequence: TGCAGTGCTAGAGGTGGGGTAACTGGGGCCAACGTCCTGACTTTC. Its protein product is CSARGGVTGANVLTF.